This T cell receptor (beta chain) came from a study of blood T cells in healthy people across ages. Primers used in a second PCR of roughly 6 to 12 cycles were a sample-barcoded 5' primer and a J-beta primer mix. TCRdb analysed the 5' RACE reads with MiXCR anew, one entry per CDR3 protein. The top ten hold under 20% of the sample, which has 1,100,000 or so distinct CDR3 sequences, 35% to 55% seen once. Germline V gives CDR1 SNHLY, CDR2 FYNNEI. The V end lost 6 bases, the J end lost 4 bases, and 14 bases lay between the germline ends. The CDR3 loop spans 14 amino acids. The specimen sequenced was blood. This receptor was obtained from a woman between 55 and 75 years old in good health. This chain connects TRBV2 to TRBJ2-3, with D unresolved. The CDR3 coding sequence is TGTGCCAGCAGAAACGACGCAAACGCAGATACGCAGTATTTT. It encodes CASRNDANADTQYF.